This is a list of T cell receptor beta chains from one sample in a study of CXCR3-negative and CXCR3-positive naive CD8 T cells. TCRdb reworked the 5' RACE reads into one entry per CDR3 protein, no DNA. The data show approximately 52,000 distinct CDR3 sequences, and the top ten clones hold less than 25%. Sequenced material: memory CD8+ T cells from blood. Source of these receptors: a human donor in good health. Some clones in this sample may be carry-over from other donors' samples. The CDR3 runs from the conserved cysteine through the conserved F or W. Clone size is stated in some rows and not others, as once, few, many or a class when expanded.

J gene | V gene | clone size | CDR3 protein
TRBJ2-5 | TRBV4-1 | . | CASIQAGGWDQYF
TRBJ2-3 | TRBV29-1 | . | CSVELSSGSDTQYF
TRBJ2-5 | TRBV12-3/TRBV12-4 | . | CASSWRETQYF
TRBJ2-1 | TRBV14 | . | CASSLLYNEQFF
TRBJ2-7 | TRBV7-3 | medium-sized | CASSSLSGPYEQYF
TRBJ2-1 | TRBV7-9 | . | CASSPPPGQGRDEQFF
TRBJ1-5 | TRBV29-1 | . | CSPGLCGQPQHF
TRBJ2-1 | TRBV15 | . | CATSRFSGGSYNEQFF
TRBJ2-1 | TRBV27 | . | CASSLSAGTGGAWLNEQFF
TRBJ2-7 | TRBV12-3/TRBV12-4 | . | CASSLTSGVFSYEQYF
TRBJ2-1 | TRBV29-1 | . | CSAWTGGVNEQFF
TRBJ1-2 | TRBV7-9 | . | CASSLGTGSGGYTF
TRBJ2-3 | TRBV6-5 | . | CASSLLRSTDTQYF
TRBJ2-2 | TRBV11-2 | . | CASSLEGGKGELFF
TRBJ1-2 | TRBV28 | . | CASSNRGPAGNYGYTF
TRBJ2-2 | TRBV7-2 | . | CASSIWGVTGELFF
TRBJ2-7 | TRBV14 | . | CASSPASGRLYEQYF
TRBJ2-1 | TRBV29-1 | . | CSVEDRELGAYGYTF
TRBJ2-7 | TRBV5-1 | . | CASRVGVEWEQYF
TRBJ2-1 | TRBV2 | . | CASKRQGPYYEQYF
TRBJ2-2 | TRBV6-2/TRBV6-3 | . | CALESAVNTGELFF
TRBJ1-3 | TRBV20-1 | . | CSARGVGKKKNSGNTIYF
TRBJ2-3 | TRBV29-1 | . | CSAGWDITSGTSTDTQYF
TRBJ2-3 | TRBV5-1 | . | CASSFGVTDTQYF
TRBJ1-5 | TRBV7-9 | . | CASSLAGGQLDWQPQHF
TRBJ2-5 | TRBV12-3/TRBV12-4 | . | CASGAPGLGAPRETQYF
TRBJ1-1 | TRBV4-2 | . | CASSQEQHNTEAFF
TRBJ2-1 | TRBV29-1 | . | CSVLGGGGGDEQFF
TRBJ2-5 | TRBV6-5 | . | CASSRLAGGYEETQYF
TRBJ2-7 | TRBV20-1 | . | CSAQDGVSYEQYF
TRBJ2-7 | TRBV29-1 | . | CSVLGISGIRSYEQYF
TRBJ2-3 | TRBV4-2 | . | CASSQALGTDTQYF
TRBJ2-7 | TRBV7-3 | . | CASSLGQGFYEQYF
TRBJ2-3 | TRBV29-1 | . | CSVEDTLSGIATDTQYF
TRBJ2-7 | TRBV7-9 | . | CASSGWEDSEYEQYF
TRBJ2-2 | TRBV7-9 | . | CASSAVDPNTGELFF
TRBJ1-1 | TRBV20-1 | . | CSARDGDSNTEAFF
TRBJ2-7 | TRBV28 | . | CASSPFQGVHEQYF
TRBJ2-2 | TRBV6-4 | . | CASSDSTDLNTGELFF
TRBJ2-7 | TRBV3-1 | . | CASSPDGAYEQYF
TRBJ1-2 | TRBV20-1 | . | CSAKDDTISHGYTF
TRBJ2-3 | TRBV6-2/TRBV6-3 | . | CASSYAAGGSDTQYF
TRBJ2-5 | TRBV6-2/TRBV6-3 | . | CASSYDETQYF
TRBJ1-1 | TRBV2 | . | CASSEEYTPSMNTEAFF
TRBJ1-4 | TRBV28 | . | CASSLPPTGGSEKLFF
TRBJ2-1 | TRBV7-2 | . | CASSSPGQGTSGGSYNEQFF
TRBJ2-3 | TRBV6-4 | . | CASSDSGPGLITDTQYF
TRBJ2-2 | TRBV7-2 | . | CAGSSTLRTPRNWTGELFF
TRBJ2-2 | TRBV29-1 | . | CSVDRGTGELFF
TRBJ2-1 | TRBV12-3/TRBV12-4 | . | CASSLKMIDGEQFF
TRBJ2-5 | TRBV4-2 | . | CASSQDEADSETQYF